This TCR beta chain comes out of a study of cytomegalovirus exposure and HLA in healthy donors. Germline V gene data show CDR1 as MNHEY and CDR2 as SVGAGI. This CDR3 spans 14 amino acids. Trimming took off 2 bases at V and 1 base at J, with 8 bases between the two ends. General study results and limits: A previous analysis found most TCR beta V segments productive roughly 87% or roughly 30% of the time.

The PCR had 60 Vbeta and 13 Jbeta primers. The authors' processing: Unique TCR beta chains numbered approximately 76 million in a later analysis, with roughly 10 million shared. TCRdb keeps only in-frame clones here, not all; method: immunoSEQ multiplex PCR. That table is the source of V, J and clone size, and D and trimming were worked out from the DNA. The sample contains tens of thousands of clones, around 77% of which appear only once. Of note for this clone: What it binds is unknown.

This chain connects TRBV6-5 to TRBJ1-1; D gene ambiguous. Input material: PBMCs. This clonotype was obtained from a man aged 30 to 39 in good health and CMV-seronegative. CDR3 bases: TGTGCCAGCAGTTACAGCTACAGGAACACTGAAGCTTTCTTT. It encodes CASSYSYRNTEAFF.